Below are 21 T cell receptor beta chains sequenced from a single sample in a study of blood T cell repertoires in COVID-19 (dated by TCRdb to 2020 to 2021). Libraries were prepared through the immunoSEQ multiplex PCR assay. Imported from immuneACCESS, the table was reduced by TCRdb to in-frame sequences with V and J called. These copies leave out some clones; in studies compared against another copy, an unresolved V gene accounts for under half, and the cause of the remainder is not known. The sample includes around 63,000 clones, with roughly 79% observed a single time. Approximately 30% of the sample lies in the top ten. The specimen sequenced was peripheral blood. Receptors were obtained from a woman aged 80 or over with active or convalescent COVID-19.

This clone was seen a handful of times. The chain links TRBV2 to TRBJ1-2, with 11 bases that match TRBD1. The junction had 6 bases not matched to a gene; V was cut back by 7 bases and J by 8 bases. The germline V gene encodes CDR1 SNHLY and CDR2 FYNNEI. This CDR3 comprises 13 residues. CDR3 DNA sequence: TGTGCCAGCACCCCCGGGACAGGGGGAGGCTACACCTTC. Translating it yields CASTPGTGGGYTF.

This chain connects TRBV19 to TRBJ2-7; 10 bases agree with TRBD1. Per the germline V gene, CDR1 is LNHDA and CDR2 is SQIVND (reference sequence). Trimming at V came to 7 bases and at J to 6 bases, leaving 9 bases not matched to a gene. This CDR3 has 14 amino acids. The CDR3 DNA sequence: TGTGCCAGTACCCGACAGGGGGCAGGGAGCGAGCAGTACTTC. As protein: CASTRQGAGSEQYF.

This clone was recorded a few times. The CDR3 is CASSESTVTYEQYF. The CDR3 DNA reads TGCGCCAGCAGTGAGTCCACAGTAACCTACGAGCAGTACTTC. The chain links TRBV10-2 to TRBJ2-7, with D unresolved. Trimming removed 0 bases from V and 2 bases from J, with 8 bases in between. Germline V gene data show CDR1 as WSHSY and CDR2 as SAAADI. The CDR3 is 14 amino acids.

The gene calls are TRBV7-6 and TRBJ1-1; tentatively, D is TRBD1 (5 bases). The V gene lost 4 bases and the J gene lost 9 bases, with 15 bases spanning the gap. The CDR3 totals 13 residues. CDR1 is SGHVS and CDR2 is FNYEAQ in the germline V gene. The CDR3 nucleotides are TGTGCCAGCAGCTCCCAAGGGGAGGGCCAAGCTTTCTTT. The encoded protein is CASSSQGEGQAFF.

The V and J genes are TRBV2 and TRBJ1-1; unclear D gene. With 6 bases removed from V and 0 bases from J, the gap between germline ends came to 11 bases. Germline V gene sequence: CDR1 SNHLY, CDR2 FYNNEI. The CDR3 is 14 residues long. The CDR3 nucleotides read TGTGCCAGCAGGGTTAACGACATGAACACTGAAGCTTTCTTT. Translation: CASRVNDMNTEAFF.

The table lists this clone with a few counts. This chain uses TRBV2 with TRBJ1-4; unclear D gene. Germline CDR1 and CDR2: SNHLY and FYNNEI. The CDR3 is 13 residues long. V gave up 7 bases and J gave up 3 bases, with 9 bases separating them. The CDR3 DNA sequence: TGTGCCAGCATCCAAAATTCTAATGAAAAACTGTTTTTT. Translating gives CASIQNSNEKLFF.

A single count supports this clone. The CDR3 protein is CATKWTGGYEQYF. CDR3 DNA: TGTGCCACTAAATGGACAGGGGGCTACGAGCAGTACTTC. The J gene is TRBJ2-7, the V gene TRBV12-3 or TRBV12-4, with 10 nucleotides matching TRBD1. This CDR3 has 13 amino acids. V lost 10 bases, J lost 3 bases, and 6 bases stayed unmatched.

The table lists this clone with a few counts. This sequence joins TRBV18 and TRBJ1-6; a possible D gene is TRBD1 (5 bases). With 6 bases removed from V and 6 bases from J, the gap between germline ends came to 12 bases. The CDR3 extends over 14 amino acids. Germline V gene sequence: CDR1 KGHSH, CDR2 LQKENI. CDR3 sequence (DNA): TGTGCCAGCTCCTCGACAGATCTTAATTCACCCCTCCACTTT. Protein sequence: CASSSTDLNSPLHF.

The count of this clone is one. Here the CDR3 reads CASSYVTSANEQFF. The CDR3 region has the DNA TGTGCCAGCAGTTACGTGACTAGCGCTAATGAGCAGTTCTTC. This chain connects TRBV6-2 or TRBV6-3 to TRBJ2-1; 8 nucleotides line up with TRBD2. This CDR3 spans 14 amino acids. Germline trimming cut 2 bases from V and 7 bases from J; bases unmatched to any gene: 4. Germline V gene lookup returns CDR1 MNHEY and CDR2 SVGEGT.

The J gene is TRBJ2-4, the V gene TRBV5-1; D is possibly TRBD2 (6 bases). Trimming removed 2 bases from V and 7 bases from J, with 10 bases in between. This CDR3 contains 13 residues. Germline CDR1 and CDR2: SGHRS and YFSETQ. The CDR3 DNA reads TGCGCCAGCAGCTTCGGGGGTACGAACATTCAGTACTTC. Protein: CASSFGGTNIQYF.

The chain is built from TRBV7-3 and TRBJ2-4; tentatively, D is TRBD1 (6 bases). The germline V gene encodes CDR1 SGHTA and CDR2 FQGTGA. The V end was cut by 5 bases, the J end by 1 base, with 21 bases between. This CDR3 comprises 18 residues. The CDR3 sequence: CASSGNQQGRRAKNIQYF. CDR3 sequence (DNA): TGTGCCAGCAGCGGGAACCAACAGGGACGGAGGGCCAAAAACATTCAGTACTTC. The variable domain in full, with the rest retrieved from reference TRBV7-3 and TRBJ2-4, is GAGVSQTPSNKVTEKGKYVELRCDPISGHTALYWYRQSLGQGPEFLIYFQGTGAADDSGLPNDRFFAVRPEGSVSTLKIQRTERGDSAVYLCASSGNQQGRRAKNIQYFGAGTRLSVL.

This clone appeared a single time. The CDR3 DNA is TGTGCCAGCAGCTCTACCCCCTTCTACAATGAGCAGTTCTTC. Translation: CASSSTPFYNEQFF. V gene TRBV11-1 combines with J gene TRBJ2-1; D gene uncertain. This CDR3 has 14 residues. The V and J ends lost 4 bases and 3 bases respectively, with 10 bases between them. CDR1 SGHAT and CDR2 FQDESV come from the germline V gene (reference sequence).

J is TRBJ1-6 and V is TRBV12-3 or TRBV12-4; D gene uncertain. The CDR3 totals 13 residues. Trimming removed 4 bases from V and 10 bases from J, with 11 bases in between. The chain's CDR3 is CASSSRENSPLHF. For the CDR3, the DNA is TGTGCCAGCAGTTCGAGGGAAAACTCACCCCTCCACTTT.

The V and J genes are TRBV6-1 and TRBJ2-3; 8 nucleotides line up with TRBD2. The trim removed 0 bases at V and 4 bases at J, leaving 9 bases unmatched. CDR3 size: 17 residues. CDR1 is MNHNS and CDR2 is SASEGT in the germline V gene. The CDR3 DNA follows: TGTGCCAGCAGTGAAGCGCTGGAGGGGACTAGGGCAGATACGCAGTATTTT. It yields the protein CASSEALEGTRADTQYF.

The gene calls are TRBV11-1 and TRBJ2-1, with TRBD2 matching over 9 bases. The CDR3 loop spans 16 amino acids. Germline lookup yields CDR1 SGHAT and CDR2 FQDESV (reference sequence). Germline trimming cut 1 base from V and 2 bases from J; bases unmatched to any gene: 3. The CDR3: CASSLERGATYNEQFF. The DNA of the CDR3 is TGTGCCAGCAGCTTAGAGCGGGGGGCTACCTACAATGAGCAGTTCTTC.

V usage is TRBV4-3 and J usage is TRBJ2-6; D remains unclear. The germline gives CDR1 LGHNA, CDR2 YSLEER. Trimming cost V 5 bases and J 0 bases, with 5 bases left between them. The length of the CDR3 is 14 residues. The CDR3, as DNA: TGCGCCAGCAGCGAGTTCTCTGGGGCCAACGTCCTGACTTTC. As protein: CASSEFSGANVLTF.

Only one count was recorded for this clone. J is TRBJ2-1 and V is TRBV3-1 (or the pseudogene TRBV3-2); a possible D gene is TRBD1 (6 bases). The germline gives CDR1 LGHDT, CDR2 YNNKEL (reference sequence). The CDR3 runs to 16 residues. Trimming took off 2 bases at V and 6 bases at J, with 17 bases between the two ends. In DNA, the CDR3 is TGTGCCAGCAGCCAAAACAGGGAAAGGCGCGGCAATGAGCAGTTCTTC. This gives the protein CASSQNRERRGNEQFF.

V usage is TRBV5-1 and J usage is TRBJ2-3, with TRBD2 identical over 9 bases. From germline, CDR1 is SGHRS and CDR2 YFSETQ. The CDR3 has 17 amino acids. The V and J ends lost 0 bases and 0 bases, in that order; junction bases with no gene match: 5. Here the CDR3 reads CASSLGSGGPSTDTQYF. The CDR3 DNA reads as TGCGCCAGCAGCTTGGGTAGCGGGGGCCCTAGCACAGATACGCAGTATTTT.

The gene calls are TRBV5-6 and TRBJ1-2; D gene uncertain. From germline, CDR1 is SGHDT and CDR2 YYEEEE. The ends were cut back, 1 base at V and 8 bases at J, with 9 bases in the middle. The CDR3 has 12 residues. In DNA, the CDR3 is TGTGCCAGCAGCTTGTTTTCGGGGGGCTACACCTTC. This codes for CASSLFSGGYTF.

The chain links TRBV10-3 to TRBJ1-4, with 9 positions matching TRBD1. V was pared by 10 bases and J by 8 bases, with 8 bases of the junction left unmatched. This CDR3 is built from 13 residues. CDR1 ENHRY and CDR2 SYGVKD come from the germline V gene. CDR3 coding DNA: TGTGCCACTACAGGGGGCTCAGACGAAAAACTGTTTTTT. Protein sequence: CATTGGSDEKLFF.

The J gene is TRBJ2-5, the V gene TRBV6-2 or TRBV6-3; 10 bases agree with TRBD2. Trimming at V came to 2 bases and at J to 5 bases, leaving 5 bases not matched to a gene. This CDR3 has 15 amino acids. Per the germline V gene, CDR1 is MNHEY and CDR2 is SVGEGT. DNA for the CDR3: TGTGCCAGCAGTTACCCAGCGGGGGGGGCTGAGACCCAGTACTTC. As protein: CASSYPAGGAETQYF.